The 22 T cell receptor beta chains presented below share a single source sample, sequenced in a study of chemoradiotherapy in HPV16-positive cancers. Generated by immunoSEQ multiplex PCR, the TCRdb table keeps only in-frame clones and is missing some. The sample holds tens of thousands of clones; around nine tenths are singletons and the top ten take around 23%. Sequenced here: blood, sampled from a patient who underwent chemoradiotherapy. These receptors all stem from a human donor with HPV-associated anogenital cancer.

Here the CDR3 reads CASSFLADNTDTQYF. In DNA, the CDR3 is TGTGCCAGCAGTTTTCTAGCGGACAACACAGATACGCAGTATTTT. The J gene is TRBJ2-3, the V gene TRBV28, with 7 bases identical to TRBD2. CDR1 is MDHEN, CDR2 SYDVKM, per germline. The CDR3 loop spans 15 amino acids. Losses at the gene ends were 3 bases for V and 2 bases for J; bases not matched to a gene: 5.

This clone was seen a few times. CDR3 nucleotides: TGTGCCAGCAGTTACTCGGGGGCGCGAGGTGATACGCAGTATTTT. It encodes CASSYSGARGDTQYF. The chain couples TRBV6-5 to TRBJ2-3, with a tentative D call TRBD1 (6 bases). V dropped 0 bases and J dropped 6 bases, with 13 bases sitting between them. The length of the CDR3 is 15 residues. Germline V gene data show CDR1 as MNHEY and CDR2 as SVGAGI.

The V gene is TRBV28, the J gene TRBJ1-5; no firm D call. The CDR3 covers 12 residues. Germline CDR1 and CDR2: MDHEN and SYDVKM. V lost 6 bases to trimming and J lost 7 bases, with 10 bases between them. The CDR3 nucleotides read TGTGCCAGCAGGGACTTACGGCAGCCCCAGCATTTT. It specifies CASRDLRQPQHF.

The V and J genes are TRBV14 and TRBJ2-1; perhaps TRBD2 as D (7 bases). CDR1 and CDR2 (germline): SGHDN, FVKESK. This CDR3 is 15 amino acids long. Trimming left V 4 bases short and J 5 bases short, with 15 bases between. The CDR3 DNA reads as TGTGCCAGCAGCCTAGGAGGGGGGGCGCACAATGAGCAGTTCTTC. Protein: CASSLGGGAHNEQFF.

V and J are TRBV7-2 and TRBJ2-5; TRBD1 or TRBD2 may be the D gene (5 bases each). The V and J ends lost 1 base and 2 bases respectively, with 11 bases between them. The CDR3 totals 15 residues. CDR1 and CDR2 (germline): SGHTA, FQGNSA. This CDR3 is CASSLVFGGQETQYF. The CDR3 DNA reads as TGTGCCAGCAGCTTAGTTTTTGGGGGACAAGAGACCCAGTACTTC.

This clone appeared once. This chain uses TRBV5-1 with TRBJ2-5, with 9 positions matching TRBD1. The CDR3 is 17 amino acids. Losses at the gene ends were 0 bases for V and 4 bases for J; bases not matched to a gene: 10. Germline V CDR1 and CDR2: SGHRS, YFSETQ. The CDR3 DNA is TGCGCCAGCAGCTTGGTATCAGTGACAGGGGGTGGAGAGACCCAGTACTTC. This encodes CASSLVSVTGGGETQYF.

The chain links TRBV7-6 to TRBJ2-1, with a tentative D call TRBD1 (6 bases). The CDR3 consists of 15 residues. Germline V lookup: CDR1 SGHVS, CDR2 FNYEAQ. With 1 base removed from V and 5 bases from J, the gap between germline ends came to 12 bases. CDR3 loop: CASSLEQGLNNEQFF. CDR3 DNA: TGTGCCAGCAGCTTAGAGCAGGGGCTGAACAATGAGCAGTTCTTC.

The chain recombines TRBV25-1 with TRBJ1-5; no firm D call. The germline gives CDR1 MGHDK, CDR2 SYGVNS. The CDR3 covers 15 residues. Trimming stripped 9 bases from V and 0 bases from J, with 15 bases between. CDR3 amino acids: CARRPGRYSNQPQHF. In DNA form, the CDR3 reads TGTGCCAGAAGACCCGGACGGTATAGCAATCAGCCCCAGCATTTT.

The chain recombines TRBV5-1 with TRBJ2-1; 12 nucleotides match TRBD2. Trimming cost V 4 bases and J 3 bases; bases outside gene matches: 2. CDR3 size: 15 residues. Germline CDR1 reads SGHRS; CDR2 reads YFSETQ. Here the CDR3 DNA reads TGCGCCAGCAGCAAGACTAGCGGGAGCTACAATGAGCAGTTCTTC. It codes for CASSKTSGSYNEQFF.

The rearrangement joins TRBV2 to TRBJ2-7, with TRBD2 matching 8 bases. V was pared by 2 bases and J by 3 bases, with 6 bases of the junction left unmatched. Germline-derived CDR1 and CDR2 are SNHLY and FYNNEI. The CDR3 consists of 15 residues. CDR3 residues: CASSERRSGSYEQYF. The CDR3 DNA follows: TGTGCCAGCAGTGAAAGGAGGAGCGGGAGCTACGAGCAGTACTTC.

This clone is a singleton in its sample. The chain joins TRBV18 to TRBJ1-5; 10 bases agree with TRBD1. CDR3 length: 15 residues. V shed 3 bases, J shed 7 bases, and the junction held 6 bases outside the gene matches. Germline V gene data show CDR1 as KGHSH and CDR2 as LQKENI. This CDR3 reads CASSPSGTGVQPQHF. The CDR3, as DNA: TGTGCCAGCTCACCCTCCGGGACAGGGGTCCAGCCCCAGCATTTT.

The chain employs TRBV5-5 and TRBJ2-5, with 9 bases lining up with TRBD2. V shed 7 bases and J 1 base; nucleotides not matched to a gene: 11. Germline V gene lookup returns CDR1 SGHKS and CDR2 YYEKEE (reference sequence). The CDR3 runs 16 residues. The CDR3 loop is CASLPGSGSPQETQYF. CDR3 DNA: TGTGCCAGCCTCCCGGGTAGCGGGAGCCCCCAAGAGACCCAGTACTTC.

The chain is built from TRBV7-3 and TRBJ1-5; D uncertain. Germline V CDR1 and CDR2: SGHTA, FQGTGA. The CDR3 covers 13 residues. Trimming stripped 6 bases from V and 6 bases from J, with 12 bases between. The CDR3 DNA reads TGTGCCAGCAGTTCAGGTCCATCTCAGCCCCAGCATTTT. Its protein is CASSSGPSQPQHF.

The chain recombines TRBV28 with TRBJ2-7, with a possible D match to TRBD1 (5 bases). The germline V and J ends were trimmed by 4 bases and 0 bases, with 25 bases remaining between them. The CDR3 sequence is 19 residues long. The V gene's germline CDR1 is MDHEN and CDR2 SYDVKM. The CDR3 sequence is CASSSPRQSINRISYEQYF. The CDR3 nucleotides read TGTGCCAGCAGTTCCCCCCGACAGAGCATCAACCGGATCTCCTACGAGCAGTACTTC.

The rearrangement joins TRBV5-1 to TRBJ1-1; D is unclear. There are 15 residues in the CDR3. The germline V gene has CDR1 SGHRS and CDR2 YFSETQ. The germline V and J ends were trimmed by 4 bases and 1 base, with 14 bases remaining between them. CDR3 amino acids: CASSPTVSQNTEAFF. Written as DNA, the CDR3 is TGCGCCAGCAGCCCGACCGTTAGTCAGAACACTGAAGCTTTCTTT.

The CDR3 is CASSPRERSFYSTDTQYF. The CDR3 region has the DNA TGTGCCAGCTCGCCTAGGGAGAGGAGCTTTTACAGCACAGATACGCAGTATTTT. The J gene is TRBJ2-3, the V gene TRBV18; D perhaps matches TRBD2 (5 bases). CDR1 and CDR2 (germline): KGHSH, LQKENI. V was shortened by 6 bases and J by 0 bases, with 22 bases between the two germline ends. This CDR3 spans 18 amino acids.

CDR3 residues: CASGKGGTRETQYF. The CDR3 DNA reads TGTGCTAGTGGTAAAGGCGGCACGAGGGAGACCCAGTACTTC. V gene TRBV12-5 combines with J gene TRBJ2-5, with D unresolved. V lost 5 bases to trimming and J lost 5 bases, with 15 bases between them. The CDR3 contains 14 residues. CDR1 and CDR2 (germline): LGHNT, FRNRAP.

The chain recombines TRBV27 with TRBJ2-7; no firm D call. Trimming removed 5 bases at V and 1 base at J, with 15 bases between. Germline CDR1 and CDR2: MNHEY and SMNVEV (reference sequence). This CDR3 is built from 15 residues. The CDR3: CASSPKGWGSYEQYF. CDR3 nucleotide sequence: TGTGCCAGCAGTCCAAAAGGTTGGGGTTCCTACGAGCAGTACTTC.

V usage is TRBV9 and J usage is TRBJ1-2; no reliable D call. The V and J ends lost 4 bases and 2 bases respectively, with 12 bases between them. The CDR3 spans 14 residues. CDR1 and CDR2 (germline): SGDLS, YYNGEE. CDR3 nucleotides: TGTGCCAGCAGCACACAAGGATCCAACTATGGCTACACCTTC. It encodes CASSTQGSNYGYTF.

The chain has TRBV5-1 and TRBJ1-1; D is perhaps TRBD1 (5 bases). The CDR3 extends over 16 amino acids. The V end lost 0 bases, the J end lost 2 bases, and 14 bases lay between the germline ends. Germline V gene lookup returns CDR1 SGHRS and CDR2 YFSETQ. The CDR3: CASSLGQGRGNTEAFF. The CDR3, as DNA: TGCGCCAGCAGCTTGGGGCAGGGAAGAGGTAACACTGAAGCTTTCTTT.

The chain carries TRBV6-1 and TRBJ2-7; unclear D gene. V was shortened by 7 bases and J by 2 bases, with 12 bases between the two germline ends. Germline assignment: CDR1 MNHNS and CDR2 SASEGT. CDR3 length: 13 residues. CDR3 sequence (DNA): TGTGCCAGCACATCCGGCGCCCCCTACGAGCAGTACTTC. Its translation is CASTSGAPYEQYF.

The V call is TRBV4-1, the J call TRBJ2-6; TRBD2 might be the D (6 bases). The CDR3 spans 20 residues. The germline V gene encodes CDR1 MGHRA and CDR2 YSYEKL. The V end was cut by 4 bases, the J end by 0 bases, with 22 bases between. This chain's CDR3 is CASSLGRWGPPRSGANVLTF. In nucleotides, the CDR3 is TGCGCCAGCAGCCTTGGGAGGTGGGGACCTCCCCGCTCTGGGGCCAACGTCCTGACTTTC.